The T cell receptor beta chain under discussion was sequenced for a study of blood T cell repertoires in COVID-19. On the study more broadly: Sites across the United States, Italy and Spain contributed samples from acute and convalescent COVID-19.

The germline gives CDR1 SEHNR, CDR2 FQNEAQ (reference sequence). The J segment lost 4 bases and the V segment lost 5 bases, leaving 7 bases of the junction unmatched. This CDR3 is built from 15 residues. Under the authors' procedure: Using reference gene primer amplification, nucleated cell counts were estimated. Repertoires were generated with immunoSEQ multiplex PCR, while TCRdb's copy carries only in-frame clones and drops some. For V, J and clone size, that table is used; D and trimming come from the DNA. This repertoire shows more than 150,000 clones, 80% found once; its top ten account for roughly 0.58%.

The V and J genes are TRBV7-9 and TRBJ2-1; 8 positions agree with TRBD2. This clonotype was obtained from a man aged 55 to 69 with acute or convalescent COVID-19. Sequencing was done on a sample of peripheral blood. The CDR3 DNA reads TGTGCCAGCAGCCCGGGACTAGGCCAATACAATGAGCAGTTCTTC. It translates to CASSPGLGQYNEQFF. The complete variable domain, with remaining parts taken from reference TRBV7-9 and TRBJ2-1, reads DTGVSQNPRHKITKRGQNVTFRCDPISEHNRLYWYRQTLGQGPEFLTYFQNEAQLEKSRLLSDRFSAERPKGSFSTLEIQRTEQGDSAMYLCASSPGLGQYNEQFFGPGTRLTVL.